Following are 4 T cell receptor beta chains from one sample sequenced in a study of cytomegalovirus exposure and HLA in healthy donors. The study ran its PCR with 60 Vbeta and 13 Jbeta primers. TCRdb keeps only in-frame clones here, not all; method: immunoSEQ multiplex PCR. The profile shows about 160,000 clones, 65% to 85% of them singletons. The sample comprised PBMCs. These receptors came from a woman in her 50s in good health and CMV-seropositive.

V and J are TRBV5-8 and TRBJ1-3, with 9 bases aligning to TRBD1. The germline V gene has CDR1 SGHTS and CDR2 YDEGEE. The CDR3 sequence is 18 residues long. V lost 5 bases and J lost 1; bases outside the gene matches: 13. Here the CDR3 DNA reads TGTGCCAGCAGAAACAAGGACAGGGGATTCAGATCTGGAAACACCATATATTTT. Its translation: CASRNKDRGFRSGNTIYF.

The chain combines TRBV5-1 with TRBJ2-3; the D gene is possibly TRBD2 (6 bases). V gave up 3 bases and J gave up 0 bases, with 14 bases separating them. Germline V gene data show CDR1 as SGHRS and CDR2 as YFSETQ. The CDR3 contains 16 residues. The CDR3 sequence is CASSSDRGSSTDTQYF. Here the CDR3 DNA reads TGCGCCAGCAGCTCGGACCGGGGGTCTAGCACAGATACGCAGTATTTT.

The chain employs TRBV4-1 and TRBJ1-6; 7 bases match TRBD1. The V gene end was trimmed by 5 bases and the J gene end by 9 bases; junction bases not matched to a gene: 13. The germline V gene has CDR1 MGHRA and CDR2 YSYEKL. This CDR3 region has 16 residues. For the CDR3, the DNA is TGCGCCAGCAGCGTCGGCCCGGGACCAGGGGGTTCACCCCTCCACTTT. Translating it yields CASSVGPGPGGSPLHF.

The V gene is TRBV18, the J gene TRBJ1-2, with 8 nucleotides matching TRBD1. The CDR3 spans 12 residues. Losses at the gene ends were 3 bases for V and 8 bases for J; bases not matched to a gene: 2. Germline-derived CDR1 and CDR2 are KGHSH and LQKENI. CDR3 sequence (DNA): TGTGCCAGCTCACCCGACAGGGGCGGCTACACCTTC. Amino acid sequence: CASSPDRGGYTF.